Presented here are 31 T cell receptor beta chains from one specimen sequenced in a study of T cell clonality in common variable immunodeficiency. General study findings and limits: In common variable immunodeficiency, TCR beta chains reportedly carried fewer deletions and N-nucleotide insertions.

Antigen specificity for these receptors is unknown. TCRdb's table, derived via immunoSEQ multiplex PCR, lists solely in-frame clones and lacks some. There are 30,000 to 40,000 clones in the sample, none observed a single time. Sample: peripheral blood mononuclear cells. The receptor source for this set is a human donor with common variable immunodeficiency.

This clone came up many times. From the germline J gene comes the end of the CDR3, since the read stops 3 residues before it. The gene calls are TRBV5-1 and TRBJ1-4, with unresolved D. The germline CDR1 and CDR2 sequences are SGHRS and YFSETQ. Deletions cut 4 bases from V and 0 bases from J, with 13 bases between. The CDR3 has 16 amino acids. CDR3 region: CASSPSGMATNEKLFF. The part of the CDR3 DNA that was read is TGCGCCAGCAGCCCTTCTGGCATGGCAACTAATGAAAAA. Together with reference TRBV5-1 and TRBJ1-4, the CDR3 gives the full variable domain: KAGVTQTPRYLIKTRGQQVTLSCSPISGHRSVSWYQQTPGQGLQFLFEYFSETQRNKGNFPGRFSGRQFSNSRSEMNVSTLELGDSALYLCASSPSGMATNEKLFFGSGTQLSVL.

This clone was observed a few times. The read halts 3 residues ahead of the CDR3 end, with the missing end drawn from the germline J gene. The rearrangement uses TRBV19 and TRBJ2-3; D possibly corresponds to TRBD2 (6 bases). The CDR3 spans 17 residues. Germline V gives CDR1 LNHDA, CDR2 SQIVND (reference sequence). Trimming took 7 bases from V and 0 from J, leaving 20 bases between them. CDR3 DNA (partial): TGTGCCAGTACCTCCGGCGCGGGGCCCGCTAGCACAGATACG. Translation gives CASTSGAGPASTDT. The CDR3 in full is CASTSGAGPASTDTQYF.

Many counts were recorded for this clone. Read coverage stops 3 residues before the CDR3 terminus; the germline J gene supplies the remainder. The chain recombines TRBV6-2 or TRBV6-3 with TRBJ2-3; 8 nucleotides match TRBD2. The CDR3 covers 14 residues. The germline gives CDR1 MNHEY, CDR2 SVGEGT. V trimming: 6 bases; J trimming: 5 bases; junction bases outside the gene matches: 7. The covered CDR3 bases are TGTGCCAGCAGAAGAGGACTAGCAGGAGATACG. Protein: CASRRGLAGDT. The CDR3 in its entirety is CASRRGLAGDTQYF.

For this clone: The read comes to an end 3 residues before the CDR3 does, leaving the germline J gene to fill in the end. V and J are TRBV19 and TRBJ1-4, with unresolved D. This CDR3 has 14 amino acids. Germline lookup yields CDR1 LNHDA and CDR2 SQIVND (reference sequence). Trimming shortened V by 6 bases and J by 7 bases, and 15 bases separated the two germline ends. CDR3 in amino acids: CASRIQAASEKLFF. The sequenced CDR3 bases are TGTGCCAGTAGGATTCAGGCAGCAAGTGAAAAA.

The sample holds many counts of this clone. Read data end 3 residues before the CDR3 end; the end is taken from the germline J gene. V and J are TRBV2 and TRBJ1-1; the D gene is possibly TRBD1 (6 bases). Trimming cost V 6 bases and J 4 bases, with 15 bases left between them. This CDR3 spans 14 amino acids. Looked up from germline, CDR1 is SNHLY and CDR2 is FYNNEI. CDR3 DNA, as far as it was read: TGTGCCAGCAGGATACAGGGAATGACCACTGAA. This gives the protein CASRIQGMTTE. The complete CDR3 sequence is CASRIQGMTTEAFF. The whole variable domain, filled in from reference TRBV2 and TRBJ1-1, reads EPEVTQTPSHQVTQMGQEVILRCVPISNHLYFYWYRQILGQKVEFLVSFYNNEISEKSEIFDDQFSVERPDGSNFTLKIRSTKLEDSAMYFCASRIQGMTTEAFFGQGTRLTVV.

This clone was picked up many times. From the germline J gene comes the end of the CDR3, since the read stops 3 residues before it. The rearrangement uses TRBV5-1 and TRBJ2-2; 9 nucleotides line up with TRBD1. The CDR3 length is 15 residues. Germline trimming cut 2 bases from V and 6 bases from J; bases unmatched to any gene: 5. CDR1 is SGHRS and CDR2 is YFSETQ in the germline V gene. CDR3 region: CASSLGTGNAGELFF. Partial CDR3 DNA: TGCGCCAGCAGCTTAGGGACAGGGAATGCCGGGGAG.

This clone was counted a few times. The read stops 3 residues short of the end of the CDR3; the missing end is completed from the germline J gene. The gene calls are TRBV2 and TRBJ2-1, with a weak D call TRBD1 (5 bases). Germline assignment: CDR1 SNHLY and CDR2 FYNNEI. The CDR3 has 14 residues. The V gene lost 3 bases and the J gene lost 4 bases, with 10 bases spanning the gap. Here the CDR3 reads CASSDQGDYNEQFF. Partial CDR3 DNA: TGTGCCAGCAGTGACCAGGGTGATTACAATGAG.

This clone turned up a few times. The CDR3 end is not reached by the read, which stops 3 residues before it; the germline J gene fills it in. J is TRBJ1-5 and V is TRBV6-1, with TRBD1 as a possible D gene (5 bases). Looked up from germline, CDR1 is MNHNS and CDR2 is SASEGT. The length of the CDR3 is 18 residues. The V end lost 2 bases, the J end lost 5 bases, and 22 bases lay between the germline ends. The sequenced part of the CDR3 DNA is TGTGCCAGCAGTGAACCCGGTTGGGGGGAGGCGGTTCATCAGCCC. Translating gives CASSEPGWGEAVHQP. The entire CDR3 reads CASSEPGWGEAVHQPQHF.

The CDR3 reads CASSIGYSNQPQHF. CDR3 DNA (partial): TGTGCCAGCAGTATAGGGTATAGCAATCAGCCC. The rearrangement joins TRBV2 to TRBJ1-5; D unclear. The read halts 3 residues ahead of the CDR3 end, with the missing end drawn from the germline J gene. Germline CDR1 SNHLY, CDR2 FYNNEI. V was cut by 5 bases and J by 0 bases, with 8 bases left in between. The CDR3 runs to 14 residues.

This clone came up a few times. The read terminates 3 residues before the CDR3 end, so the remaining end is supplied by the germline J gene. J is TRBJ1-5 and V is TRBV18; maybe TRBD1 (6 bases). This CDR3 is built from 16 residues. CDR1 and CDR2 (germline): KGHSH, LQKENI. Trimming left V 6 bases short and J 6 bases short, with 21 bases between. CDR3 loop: CASSQYYRDKFQPQHF. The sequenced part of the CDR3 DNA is TGTGCCAGCTCCCAATATTACCGGGACAAATTTCAGCCC.

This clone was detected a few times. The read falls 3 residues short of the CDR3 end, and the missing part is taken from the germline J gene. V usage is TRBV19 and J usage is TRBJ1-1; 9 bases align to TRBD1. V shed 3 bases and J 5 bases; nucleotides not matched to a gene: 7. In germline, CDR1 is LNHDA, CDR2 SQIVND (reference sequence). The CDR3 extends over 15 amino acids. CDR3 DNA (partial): TGTGCCAGTAGTATTGGGACAGGGCAGACTACTGAA. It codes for CASSIGTGQTTE. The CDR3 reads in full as CASSIGTGQTTEAFF.

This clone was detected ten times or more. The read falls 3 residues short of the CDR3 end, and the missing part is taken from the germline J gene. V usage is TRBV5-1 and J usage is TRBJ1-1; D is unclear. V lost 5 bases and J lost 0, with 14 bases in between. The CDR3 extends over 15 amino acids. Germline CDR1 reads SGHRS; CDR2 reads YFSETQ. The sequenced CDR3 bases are TGCGCCAGCAGAGCGGGAGGTGGGATGAACACTGAA. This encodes CASRAGGGMNTE. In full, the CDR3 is CASRAGGGMNTEAFF. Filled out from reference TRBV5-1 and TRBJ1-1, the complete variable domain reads KAGVTQTPRYLIKTRGQQVTLSCSPISGHRSVSWYQQTPGQGLQFLFEYFSETQRNKGNFPGRFSGRQFSNSRSEMNVSTLELGDSALYLCASRAGGGMNTEAFFGQGTRLTVV.

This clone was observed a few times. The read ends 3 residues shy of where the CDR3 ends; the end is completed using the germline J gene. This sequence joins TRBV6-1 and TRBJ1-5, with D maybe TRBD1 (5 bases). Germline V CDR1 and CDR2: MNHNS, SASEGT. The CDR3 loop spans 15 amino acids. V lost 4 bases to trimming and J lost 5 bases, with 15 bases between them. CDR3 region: CASSARPTGDQPQHF. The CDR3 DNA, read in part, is TGTGCCAGCAGTGCAAGGCCGACGGGGGATCAGCCC.

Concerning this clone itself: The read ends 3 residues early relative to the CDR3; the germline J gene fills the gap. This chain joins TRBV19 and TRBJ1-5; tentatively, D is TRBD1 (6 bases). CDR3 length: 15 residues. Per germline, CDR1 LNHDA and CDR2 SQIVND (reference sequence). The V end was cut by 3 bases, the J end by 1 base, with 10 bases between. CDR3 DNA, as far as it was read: TGTGCCAGTAGTATGGGGGCAGGGAGCAATCAGCCC. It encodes CASSMGAGSNQP. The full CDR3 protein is CASSMGAGSNQPQHF.

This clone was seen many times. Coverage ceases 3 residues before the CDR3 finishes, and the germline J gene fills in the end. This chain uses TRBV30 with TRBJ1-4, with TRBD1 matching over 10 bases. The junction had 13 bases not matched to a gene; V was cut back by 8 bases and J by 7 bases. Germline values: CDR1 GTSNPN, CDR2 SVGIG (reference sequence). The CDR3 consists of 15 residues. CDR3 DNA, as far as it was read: TGTGCCCAGAGCTTATGGGGACAGGGGAGTGAAAAA. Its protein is CAQSLWGQGSEK. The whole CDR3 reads CAQSLWGQGSEKLFF. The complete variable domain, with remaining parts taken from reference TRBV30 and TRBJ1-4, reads SQTIHQWPATLVQPVGSPLSLECTVEGTSNPNLYWYRQAAGRGLQLLFYSVGIGQISSEVPQNLSASRPQDRQFILSSKKLLLSDSGFYLCAQSLWGQGSEKLFFGSGTQLSVL.

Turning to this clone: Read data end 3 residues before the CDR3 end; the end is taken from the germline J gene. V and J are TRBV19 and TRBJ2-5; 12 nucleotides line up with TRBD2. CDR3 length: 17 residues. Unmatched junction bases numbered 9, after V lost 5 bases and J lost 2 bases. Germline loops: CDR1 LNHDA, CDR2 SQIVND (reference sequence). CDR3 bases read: TGTGCCAGTAGTTCCCGGACTAGCGGGGCTCCTCAAGAGACC. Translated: CASSSRTSGAPQET. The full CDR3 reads CASSSRTSGAPQETQYF.

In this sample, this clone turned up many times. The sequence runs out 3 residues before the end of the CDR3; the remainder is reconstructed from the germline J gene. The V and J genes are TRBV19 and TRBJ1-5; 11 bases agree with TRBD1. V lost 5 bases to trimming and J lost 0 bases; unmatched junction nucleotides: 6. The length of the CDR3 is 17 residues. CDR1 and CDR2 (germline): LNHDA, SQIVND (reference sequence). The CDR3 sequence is CASSGGQGANSNQPQHF. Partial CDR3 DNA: TGTGCCAGTAGTGGCGGACAGGGGGCAAATAGCAATCAGCCC.

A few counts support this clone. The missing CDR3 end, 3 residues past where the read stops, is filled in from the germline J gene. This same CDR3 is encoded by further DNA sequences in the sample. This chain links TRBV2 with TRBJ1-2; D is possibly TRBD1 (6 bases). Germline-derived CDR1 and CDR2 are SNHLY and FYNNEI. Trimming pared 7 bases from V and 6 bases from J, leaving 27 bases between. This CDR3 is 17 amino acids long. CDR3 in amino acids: CASKPGNSLGGGDGYTF. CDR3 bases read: TGTGCCAGCAAACCCGGGAACTCGTTAGGGGGAGGGGATGGC.

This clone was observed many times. Partial CDR3 DNA: TGTGCCAGCAGTCGCGGGGATACG. Protein: CASSRGDT. The CDR3, in full, reads CASSRGDTQYF. This chain joins TRBV12-3 or TRBV12-4 and TRBJ2-3; tentatively, D is TRBD2 (5 bases). The read terminates 3 residues before the CDR3 end, so the remaining end is supplied by the germline J gene. Deletions cut 5 bases from V and 6 bases from J, with 6 bases between. CDR3 size: 11 residues.

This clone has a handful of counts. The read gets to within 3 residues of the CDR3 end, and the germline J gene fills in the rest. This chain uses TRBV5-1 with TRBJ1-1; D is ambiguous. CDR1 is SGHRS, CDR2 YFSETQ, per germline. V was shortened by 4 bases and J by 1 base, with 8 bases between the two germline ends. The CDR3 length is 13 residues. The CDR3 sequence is CASSPTRNTEAFF. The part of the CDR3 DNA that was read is TGCGCCAGCAGCCCGACAAGGAACACTGAA.

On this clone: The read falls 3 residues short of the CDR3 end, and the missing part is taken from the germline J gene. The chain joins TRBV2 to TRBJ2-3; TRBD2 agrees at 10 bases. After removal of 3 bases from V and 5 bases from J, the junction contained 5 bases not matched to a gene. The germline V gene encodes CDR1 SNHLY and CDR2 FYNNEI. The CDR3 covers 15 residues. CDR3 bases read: TGTGCCAGCAGTGAGAGCGGGGGGGCCGGAGATACG. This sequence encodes CASSESGGAGDT. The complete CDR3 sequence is CASSESGGAGDTQYF.

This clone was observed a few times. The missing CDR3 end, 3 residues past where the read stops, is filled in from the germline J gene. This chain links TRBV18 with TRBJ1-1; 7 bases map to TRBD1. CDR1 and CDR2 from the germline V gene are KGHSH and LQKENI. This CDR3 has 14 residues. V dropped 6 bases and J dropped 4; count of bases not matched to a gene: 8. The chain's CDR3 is CASSRGQGITEAFF. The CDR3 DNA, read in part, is TGTGCCAGCTCGAGGGGGCAGGGGATCACTGAA.

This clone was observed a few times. The sequenced CDR3 bases are TGTGCCAGTAGTGAAACAGAGAACACTGAA. Residues: CASSETENTE. The full CDR3 sequence reads CASSETENTEAFF. The chain employs TRBV19 and TRBJ1-1, with unresolved D. The CDR3 end is not reached by the read, which stops 3 residues before it; the germline J gene fills it in. Deletions cut 5 bases from V and 1 base from J, with 8 bases between. The CDR3 covers 13 residues. Looked up from germline, CDR1 is LNHDA and CDR2 is SQIVND (reference sequence).

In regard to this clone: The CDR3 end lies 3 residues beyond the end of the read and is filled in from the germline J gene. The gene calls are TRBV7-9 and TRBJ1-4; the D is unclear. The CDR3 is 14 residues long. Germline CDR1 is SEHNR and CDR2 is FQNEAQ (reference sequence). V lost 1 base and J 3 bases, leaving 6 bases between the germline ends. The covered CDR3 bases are TGTGCCAGCAGCTTAGAGGTGGCTAATGAAAAA. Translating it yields CASSLEVANEK. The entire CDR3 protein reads CASSLEVANEKLFF.

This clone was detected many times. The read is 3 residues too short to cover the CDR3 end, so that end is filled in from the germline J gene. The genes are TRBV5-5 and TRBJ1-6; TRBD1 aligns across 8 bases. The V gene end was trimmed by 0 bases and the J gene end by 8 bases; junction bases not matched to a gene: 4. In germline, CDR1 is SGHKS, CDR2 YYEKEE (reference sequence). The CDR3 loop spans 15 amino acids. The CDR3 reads CASSLEGQAYSPLHF. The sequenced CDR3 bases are TGTGCCAGCAGCTTGGAGGGACAGGCCTATTCACCC. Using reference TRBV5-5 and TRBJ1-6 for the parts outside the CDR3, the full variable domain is DAGVTQSPTHLIKTRGQQVTLRCSPISGHKSVSWYQQVLGQGPQFIFQYYEKEERGRGNFPDRFSARQFPNYSSELNVNALLLGDSALYLCASSLEGQAYSPLHFGNGTRLTVT.

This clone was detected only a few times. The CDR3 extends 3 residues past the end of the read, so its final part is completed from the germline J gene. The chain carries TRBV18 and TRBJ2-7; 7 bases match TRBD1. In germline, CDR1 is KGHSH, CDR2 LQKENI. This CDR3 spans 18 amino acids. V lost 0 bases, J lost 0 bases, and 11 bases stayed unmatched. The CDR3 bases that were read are TGTGCCAGCTCACCACCGGGCGACAGGGAAGGAAGCTCCTACGAG. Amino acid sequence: CASSPPGDREGSSYE. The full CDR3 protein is CASSPPGDREGSSYEQYF.

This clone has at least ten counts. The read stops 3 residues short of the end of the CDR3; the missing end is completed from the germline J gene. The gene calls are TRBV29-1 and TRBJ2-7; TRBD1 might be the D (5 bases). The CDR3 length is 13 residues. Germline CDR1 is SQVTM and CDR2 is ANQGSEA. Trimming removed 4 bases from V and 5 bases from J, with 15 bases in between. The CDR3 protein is CSVAQALDNEQYF. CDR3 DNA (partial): TGCAGCGTTGCACAGGCTCTTGACAACGAG.

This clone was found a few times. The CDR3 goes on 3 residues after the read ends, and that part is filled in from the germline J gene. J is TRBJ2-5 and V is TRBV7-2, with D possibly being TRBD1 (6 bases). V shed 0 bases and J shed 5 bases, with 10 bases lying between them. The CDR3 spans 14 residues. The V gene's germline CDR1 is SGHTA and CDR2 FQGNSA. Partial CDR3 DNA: TGTGCCAGCAGCTTAGCGGGGGCCGGGGAGACC. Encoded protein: CASSLAGAGET. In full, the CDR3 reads CASSLAGAGETQYF.

The CDR3 DNA, read in part, is TGTGCCAGTAGTATCCGGGCAGGGAGAAACACCGGGGAG. It encodes CASSIRAGRNTGE. The full CDR3 is CASSIRAGRNTGELFF. J is TRBJ2-2 and V is TRBV19, with D perhaps TRBD1 or TRBD2 (5 bases each). The DNA ends 3 residues before the CDR3 does, and the rest of the CDR3 is filled in from the germline J gene. V was trimmed by 3 bases and J by 2 bases, leaving 13 bases between them. The germline gives CDR1 LNHDA, CDR2 SQIVND (reference sequence). The CDR3 totals 16 residues.

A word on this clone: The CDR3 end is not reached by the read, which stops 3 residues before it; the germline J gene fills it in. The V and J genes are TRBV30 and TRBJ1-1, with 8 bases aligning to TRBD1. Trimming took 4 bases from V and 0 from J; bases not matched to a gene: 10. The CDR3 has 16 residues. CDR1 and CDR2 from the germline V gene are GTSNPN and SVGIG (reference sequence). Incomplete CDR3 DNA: TGTGCCTGGATCACTAGGACAGGGCCTTTGAACACTGAA. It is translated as CAWITRTGPLNTE. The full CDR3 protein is CAWITRTGPLNTEAFF.

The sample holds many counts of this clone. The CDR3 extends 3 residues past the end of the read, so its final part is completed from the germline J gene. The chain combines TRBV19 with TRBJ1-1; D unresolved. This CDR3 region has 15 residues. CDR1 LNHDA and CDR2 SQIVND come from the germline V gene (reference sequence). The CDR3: CASSIDQRGSPQAFF. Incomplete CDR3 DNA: TGTGCCAGTAGTATAGATCAGCGGGGATCTCCCCAA.